Listed below are T cell receptor beta chains from one sample, sequenced in a study of blood T cell repertoires in COVID-19. Sequencing was performed with immunoSEQ multiplex PCR; in TCRdb, only in-frame clones are kept and a portion is missing. This sample carries around 100,000 clones, 85% of them seen once, and the ten largest clones take 1.5% to 2%. The sample taken for sequencing was peripheral blood. These TCRs come from a woman between 65 and 79 years old with active or convalescent COVID-19. The CDR3 runs from the conserved cysteine through the conserved F or W. The D gene is left open where the match is weak. The size entry is marked missing in some rows and otherwise reads once, few, many or a size class.

>14|NA|NA|TRBV9|TRBJ2-1
CASSRQDSNNEQFF
TGTGCCAGCAGCCGTCAGGACAGTAACAATGAGCAGTTCTTC
>15|NA|TRBD1|TRBV10-3|TRBJ2-2
CAIRGGTRDGGELFF
TGTGCCATCAGAGGGGGCACCAGAGACGGCGGGGAGCTGTTTTTT
>14|NA|NA|TRBV5-1|TRBJ1-1
CASNQQGQNTEAFF
TGCGCCAGCAACCAACAGGGTCAGAACACTGAAGCTTTCTTT
>15|once|TRBD2|TRBV5-1|TRBJ2-7
CASSPGLAGVYEQYF
TGCGCCAGCAGCCCCGGACTAGCGGGAGTCTACGAGCAGTACTTC
>13|NA|NA|TRBV12-3/TRBV12-4|TRBJ1-2
CASSSQPESGYTF
TGTGCCAGCAGCTCCCAACCTGAGAGCGGCTACACCTTC
>11|NA|NA|TRBV6-1|TRBJ1-1
CASSEIAGAFF
TGTGCCAGCAGTGAAATAGCGGGAGCTTTCTTT
>14|NA|TRBD1|TRBV30|TRBJ1-2
CAWSEGQGPYGYTF
TGTGCCTGGAGTGAAGGACAGGGACCCTATGGCTACACCTTC
>15|NA|TRBD2|TRBV7-8|TRBJ2-7
CASSLRGLESGEQYF
TGTGCCAGCAGCTTAAGGGGACTAGAGAGTGGCGAGCAGTACTTC
>14|NA|TRBD2|TRBV7-2|TRBJ2-5
CASSLGGAQETQYF
TGTGCCAGCAGCTTGGGAGGGGCCCAAGAGACCCAGTACTTC
>12|NA|NA|TRBV2|TRBJ2-5
CASSGVVETQYF
TGTGCCAGCAGCGGGGTCGTAGAGACCCAGTACTTC
>13|NA|NA|TRBV6-1|TRBJ1-6
CASSDRGGSPLHF
TGTGCCAGCAGTGACAGGGGTGGTTCACCCCTCCACTTT
>15|NA|TRBD1|TRBV2|TRBJ1-5
CASTATGGGNQPQHF
TGTGCCAGCACCGCAACAGGGGGCGGCAATCAGCCCCAGCATTTT
>10|NA|NA|TRBV30|TRBJ1-1
CARWEGVAFF
TGTGCCCGCTGGGAGGGAGTGGCTTTCTTT
>14|NA|TRBD1|TRBV5-4|TRBJ1-2
CASSRVTGKGGYTF
TGTGCCAGCAGCCGGGTGACAGGGAAGGGTGGCTACACCTTC
>15|NA|TRBD1|TRBV4-3|TRBJ2-2
CASSQEGQGNEELFF
TGCGCCAGCAGCCAAGAAGGACAGGGTAACGAGGAGCTGTTTTTT
>15|NA|NA|TRBV6-5|TRBJ1-5
CASSSRAGPGQPQHF
TGTGCCAGCAGCTCGAGGGCCGGGCCGGGTCAGCCCCAGCATTTT
>15|NA|TRBD1|TRBV5-6|TRBJ1-4
CASSFQGQGREKLFF
TGTGCCAGCAGCTTTCAGGGACAGGGGCGTGAAAAACTGTTTTTT
>14|NA|TRBD1|TRBV7-9|TRBJ2-7
CASSLETGLNEQYF
TGTGCCAGCAGCTTAGAGACAGGGCTTAACGAGCAGTACTTC
>15|NA|TRBD1|TRBV28|TRBJ1-2
CASSPPGQGSYGYTF
TGTGCCAGCAGTCCACCGGGACAGGGCAGCTATGGCTACACCTTC
>13|once|NA|TRBV2|TRBJ2-7
CASRGGPRGEQYF
TGTGCCAGCAGAGGAGGGCCGCGGGGCGAGCAGTACTTC
>15|NA|TRBD2|TRBV11-3|TRBJ2-1
CASSFASGNYNEQFF
TGTGCCAGCAGCTTCGCTAGCGGAAATTACAATGAGCAGTTCTTC
>13|few|TRBD1|TRBV19|TRBJ2-7
CASSTGQGYEQYF
TGTGCCAGTAGTACTGGACAGGGGTACGAGCAGTACTTC
>15|NA|NA|TRBV6-2/TRBV6-3|TRBJ1-5
CASSYRLSSNQPQHF
TGTGCCAGCAGTTACAGACTGAGTAGCAATCAGCCCCAGCATTTT
>15|NA|NA|TRBV11-2|TRBJ2-1
CASSRTTRNGNEQFF
TGTGCCAGCAGCCGAACCACTAGGAATGGTAATGAGCAGTTCTTC
>15|NA|NA|TRBV9|TRBJ2-5
CASSVAGLQQETQYF
TGTGCCAGCAGCGTAGCTGGTTTACAGCAAGAGACCCAGTACTTC
>14|NA|NA|TRBV9|TRBJ2-5
CASSVGGVQETQYF
TGTGCCAGCAGCGTAGGGGGCGTCCAAGAGACCCAGTACTTC
>12|NA|NA|TRBV2|TRBJ2-5
CASSTSQETQYF
TGTGCCAGCAGCACTAGTCAAGAGACCCAGTACTTC
>16|NA|TRBD1|TRBV10-1|TRBJ2-7
CASRKKFQGAPYEQYF
TGCGCCAGCAGGAAAAAATTCCAGGGGGCTCCCTACGAGCAGTACTTC
>14|NA|TRBD2|TRBV28|TRBJ2-2
CATAGTRYTGELFF
TGTGCCACCGCAGGGACTAGGTACACCGGGGAGCTGTTTTTT
>12|NA|NA|TRBV3-1/TRBV3-2|TRBJ1-1
CASSQVNTEAFF
TGTGCCAGCAGCCAAGTAAACACTGAAGCTTTCTTT
>16|NA|TRBD1|TRBV24-1|TRBJ1-5
CATSDLKGGPNQPQHF
TGTGCCACCAGTGATTTAAAAGGGGGCCCGAATCAGCCCCAGCATTTT
>14|NA|NA|TRBV10-1|TRBJ2-2
CASSERANTGELFF
TGCGCCAGCAGTGAACGCGCGAACACCGGGGAGCTGTTTTTT
>17|NA|NA|TRBV28|TRBJ1-3
CASTLGAPNFSGNTIYF
TGTGCCAGCACCTTGGGGGCACCGAACTTCTCTGGAAACACCATATATTTT
>18|NA|TRBD2|TRBV9|TRBJ2-5
CASSVGASGGAVEETQYF
TGTGCCAGCAGCGTAGGCGCTAGCGGGGGGGCTGTTGAAGAGACCCAGTACTTC
>15|NA|TRBD1|TRBV6-5|TRBJ1-2
CASSSGQGKIYGYTF
TGTGCCAGCAGTTCGGGACAGGGGAAAATCTATGGCTACACCTTC
>14|NA|NA|TRBV6-2/TRBV6-3|TRBJ1-5
CASSFAGPTQPQHF
TGTGCCAGCAGTTTCGCGGGACCAACTCAGCCCCAGCATTTT
>13|NA|TRBD1|TRBV30|TRBJ1-6
CAWADRGLSPLHF
TGTGCCTGGGCGGACAGGGGGCTTTCACCCCTCCACTTT
>15|few|TRBD2|TRBV7-2|TRBJ2-2
CASARTSGADGELFF
TGTGCCAGCGCAAGGACTAGCGGGGCTGACGGGGAGCTGTTTTTT
>12|NA|TRBD2|TRBV19|TRBJ2-2
CASRTSPGELFF
TGTGCCAGTAGGACTAGCCCCGGGGAGCTGTTTTTT
>17|few|TRBD1|TRBV5-1|TRBJ1-1
CASSPTPRQGPNTEAFF
TGCGCCAGCAGCCCAACCCCCAGACAGGGCCCGAACACTGAAGCTTTCTTT
>13|NA|NA|TRBV5-6|TRBJ2-7
CASSPWPRYEQYF
TGTGCCAGCAGCCCCTGGCCCCGATACGAGCAGTACTTC
>12|NA|NA|TRBV5-8|TRBJ2-7
CASSSRGYEQYF
TGTGCCAGCAGCTCAAGGGGTTACGAGCAGTACTTC
>13|NA|NA|TRBV28|TRBJ2-5
CASVPGYQETQYF
TGTGCCAGCGTACCAGGGTACCAAGAGACCCAGTACTTC
>14|NA|NA|TRBV2|TRBJ2-3
CASRGWIVTDTQYF
TGTGCCAGCAGGGGCTGGATCGTCACAGATACGCAGTATTTT